The 9 T cell receptor beta chains reported below all come from one sample, sequenced in a study of long-term antiretroviral therapy in people with HIV. An immunoSEQ assay, version v3.0, was performed at survey level. Profiling relied on immunoSEQ multiplex PCR, and the TCRdb table lists in-frame clones only, not all of them. Of about 21,000 clones in the sample, roughly 84% were seen once. Sequences were derived from unsorted PBMCs, sampled at the start of antiretroviral therapy. All receptors come from a man aged 45-65 years with HIV.

The chain links TRBV18 to TRBJ1-4; 7 nucleotides match TRBD1. This CDR3 contains 14 residues. J was trimmed by 5 bases and V by 5 bases; bases with no gene match: 5. Germline CDR1 KGHSH, CDR2 LQKENI. The CDR3: CASSSYRGNEKLFF. For the CDR3, the DNA is TGTGCCAGCTCATCATACAGGGGAAATGAAAAACTGTTTTTT.

The CDR3 DNA reads TGTGCCAGCAGCTCAACAGGGATTATTTACGAGCAGTACTTC. This encodes CASSSTGIIYEQYF. J is TRBJ2-7 and V is TRBV7-9; TRBD1 is a possible D gene (6 bases). The V gene's germline CDR1 is SEHNR and CDR2 FQNEAQ (reference sequence). Trimming took 4 bases from V and 4 from J, leaving 14 bases between them. This CDR3 is 14 amino acids long.

The J gene is TRBJ2-3, the V gene TRBV7-3, with D possibly matching TRBD2 (5 bases). The CDR3 is 15 amino acids. Trimming stripped 3 bases from V and 0 bases from J, with 10 bases between. The germline V gene encodes CDR1 SGHTA and CDR2 FQGTGA. CDR3 sequence (DNA): TGTGCCAGCAGCTTTGGGCCGGGGAGCACAGATACGCAGTATTTT. Translated: CASSFGPGSTDTQYF.

The chain combines TRBV7-2 with TRBJ2-2, with D hard to call. With 5 bases removed from V and 3 bases from J, the gap between germline ends came to 13 bases. The CDR3 sequence is 15 residues long. The germline gives CDR1 SGHTA, CDR2 FQGNSA. The CDR3, as DNA: TGTGCCAGCAGCCCCTCGGGCGATTACACCGGGGAGCTGTTTTTT. Translated, it gives CASSPSGDYTGELFF.

V is TRBV28 and J is TRBJ2-3, with D possibly being TRBD1 (5 bases). Germline values: CDR1 MDHEN, CDR2 SYDVKM. This CDR3 is 14 amino acids long. V was shortened by 3 bases and J by 2 bases, with 9 bases between the two germline ends. The CDR3 DNA sequence: TGTGCCAGCAGTTTCCAGGGTCCCACAGATACGCAGTATTTT. This encodes CASSFQGPTDTQYF.

The chain combines TRBV28 with TRBJ1-1; D is ambiguous. This CDR3 contains 13 residues. Germline lookup yields CDR1 MDHEN and CDR2 SYDVKM. V was clipped by 6 bases and J by 4 bases, with 12 bases between them. This chain's CDR3 is CASSLNWATEAFF. For the CDR3, the DNA is TGTGCCAGCAGCCTCAACTGGGCCACTGAAGCTTTCTTT. The entire variable domain, with the rest obtained from reference TRBV28 and TRBJ1-1, is as follows: DVKVTQSSRYLVKRTGEKVFLECVQDMDHENMFWYRQDPGLGLRLIYFSYDVKMKEKGDIPEGYSVSREKKERFSLILESASTNQTSMYLCASSLNWATEAFFGQGTRLTVV.

Only one count was recorded for this clone. The V and J genes are TRBV11-2 and TRBJ2-3; maybe TRBD1 (6 bases). V lost 6 bases and J lost 2, with 18 bases in between. Germline CDR1 SGHAT, CDR2 FQNNGV. This CDR3 is built from 16 residues. CDR3 sequence (DNA): TGTGCCAGCAGGGGTCCCACAGGGCTTAACACAGATACGCAGTATTTT. This codes for CASRGPTGLNTDTQYF.

The chain carries TRBV5-6 and TRBJ2-6, with TRBD1 matching over 9 bases. This CDR3 region has 19 residues. Unmatched junction bases numbered 10, after V lost 0 bases and J lost 3 bases. CDR1 SGHDT and CDR2 YYEEEE come from the germline V gene. The CDR3 DNA reads TGTGCCAGCAGCTTGGTAGGAACAGGGGGCGCATATGGGGCCAACGTCCTGACTTTC. Translated: CASSLVGTGGAYGANVLTF.

The J gene is TRBJ1-4, the V gene TRBV27; no clear D. The length of the CDR3 is 12 residues. The germline V and J ends were trimmed by 6 bases and 8 bases, with 10 bases remaining between them. CDR1 is MNHEY, CDR2 SMNVEV, per germline (reference sequence). The CDR3 sequence is CASRRTDEKLFF. The CDR3 bases are TGTGCCAGCAGGCGCACGGACGAAAAACTGTTTTTT.